This TCR beta chain was sequenced for a study of vaccination effects on CD4 cells after COVID-19. Study-level findings and limits: Pronounced clonal contraction occurred in clones induced by infection and by vaccine late after vaccination.

The repertoire was sequenced with immunoSEQ multiplex PCR; TCRdb's copy has only in-frame clones and lacks some. The sample records tens of thousands of clones, 55% to 65% being singletons. This clone has a handful of counts. The antigen is undetermined. Cells that had been cultured for approximately eleven days were the source of isolated CD4+ T cells. Half the medium was replaced with IL-2 medium on days 3 and 7. V gave up 5 bases and J gave up 5 bases, with 12 bases separating them. CDR3 length equals 14 residues. Germline V CDR1 and CDR2: MNHEY, SVGAGI. Sequencing was performed on CD4+ T cells from PBMCs cultured without peptide, taken before COVID-19 vaccination. The origin of this receptor is a human donor who received a COVID-19 vaccine. The rearrangement links TRBV6-5 to TRBJ1-4, with no clear D. CDR3 DNA sequence: TGTGCCAGCAGTCGTTCAAGTAGAAATGAAAAACTGTTTTTT. Its translation is CASSRSSRNEKLFF.